This T cell receptor (beta chain) was identified in a study of CD8 T cell repertoires and HIV-1 epitope variants. Background on the study: Twenty-five autologous and known Gag and Nef epitope variant peptides each stimulated T cells separately. Overall study findings and caveats: Only beta chains were identified, marking proliferation to antigen, not function.

Produced via immunoSEQ multiplex PCR; TCRdb's table is partial and in-frame only. This table has almost 5,500 clones, under 70% appearing once. V was cut by 1 base and J by 7 bases, with 13 bases left in between. Germline CDR1 and CDR2: LGHNA and YNFKEQ. This CDR3 is 15 amino acids long. A word on this clone: Antigen unknown.

The TCR was taken from a male donor with HIV. The sample comprised cultured CD8+ T cells derived from PBMCs. V usage is TRBV4-2 and J usage is TRBJ1-4; weak D call: TRBD1 (5 bases). The CDR3 sequence: CASSQGGGNGEKLFF. The DNA for the CDR3 is TGTGCCAGCAGCCAAGGCGGGGGTAATGGTGAAAAACTGTTTTTT.